These T cell receptor beta chains were read from a single sample in a study of T cell responses to AZD1222 COVID-19 vaccine. Method: immunoSEQ multiplex PCR; TCRdb's copy keeps in-frame clones and lacks some. The sample contains 140,000 to 150,000 clones, around 91% of which appear only once. The specimen was peripheral blood, collected on day 0 of AZD1222 vaccination. The receptor set was obtained from an adult in good health. Both conserved end residues are trimmed from each CDR3. Fields, in order: V gene, clone size, J gene, CDR3 protein. Only part of the rows carry a size: once, few, many, or a class if the clone is expanded.

v_gene: TRBV18; abundance: .; j_gene: TRBJ1-6; CDR3aa: ASSPRTFQPHSPLH
v_gene: TRBV5-4; abundance: once; j_gene: TRBJ2-7; CDR3aa: ASTNPEGDLTYEQY
v_gene: TRBV30; abundance: .; j_gene: TRBJ2-7; CDR3aa: AWSVGGSLEQY
v_gene: TRBV19; abundance: .; j_gene: TRBJ2-1; CDR3aa: ASTPDRSSYNEQF
v_gene: TRBV30; abundance: .; j_gene: TRBJ1-5; CDR3aa: AWSVVGRGDQPQH
v_gene: TRBV28; abundance: .; j_gene: TRBJ2-1; CDR3aa: ASSSPGLAGAGNEQF
v_gene: TRBV5-4; abundance: .; j_gene: TRBJ1-2; CDR3aa: ASSLPARSNYGYT
v_gene: TRBV27; abundance: .; j_gene: TRBJ2-1; CDR3aa: ASSLLGYEQF
v_gene: TRBV5-1; abundance: .; j_gene: TRBJ2-1; CDR3aa: ASSFSARGNEQF
v_gene: TRBV28; abundance: once; j_gene: TRBJ2-1; CDR3aa: ASSTGGGWGYNEQF
v_gene: TRBV3-1/TRBV3-2; abundance: .; j_gene: TRBJ2-1; CDR3aa: ASSQVGPPRNEQF
v_gene: TRBV5-5; abundance: .; j_gene: TRBJ1-4; CDR3aa: ASSLITGEKLF
v_gene: TRBV5-6; abundance: .; j_gene: TRBJ1-1; CDR3aa: ASSLMYTEAF
v_gene: TRBV4-1; abundance: .; j_gene: TRBJ2-1; CDR3aa: ASSQGDGGGWRNEQF